The present entry profiles one T cell receptor (beta chain) with its context. This sample is part of a study of blood T cell repertoires in COVID-19. CDR3 length: 16 residues. The V and J ends lost 1 base and 7 bases, in that order; junction bases with no gene match: 5. Germline V lookup: CDR1 LGHNA, CDR2 YSLEER. Authors' analysis steps: Cell counts per sample came from amplifying reference gene primers. This table comes from immunoSEQ multiplex PCR, and its TCRdb copy is limited to in-frame clones, with some not included. Clone size and the V and J calls come from that table; the DNA yielded D and trimming. Of roughly 43,000 clones listed, 88% are singletons.

The material sequenced was peripheral blood. The TCR sequence derives from a human donor in a cohort sampled during active COVID-19. The gene calls are TRBV4-3 and TRBJ1-6, with 9 bases lining up with TRBD1. The CDR3 spells CASSQGAGTGNSPLHF. The CDR3 DNA follows: TGCGCCAGCAGCCAAGGCGCCGGGACAGGGAATTCACCCCTCCACTTT.